The following is a T cell receptor beta chain sequence with its context. Its specificity is unknown. The data were taken from a study of OX40 agonist ivuxolimab in advanced cancers. The protocol was immunoSEQ multiplex PCR, while the TCRdb copy is restricted to in-frame clones and leaves out a portion. The data contain tens of thousands of clones, approximately 90% of them singletons. Study-wide results and caveats: There were, on average, more expanded clones in CD8+ T cells than in CD4+.

Specimen: CD4+ or CD8+ T cells sorted from blood, collected in a trial of the OX40 agonist ivuxolimab. The receptor was isolated from an adult with an advanced solid tumor such as melanoma, head and neck, liver or kidney cancer.

The CDR3: CASSERPGHVLTF. In DNA, the CDR3 is TGTGCCAGCAGTGAAAGACCAGGTCACGTCCTGACTTTC. The chain has TRBV2 and TRBJ2-6; no definite D call. V was cut by 2 bases and J by 11 bases, with 10 bases left in between. Germline CDR1 is SNHLY and CDR2 is FYNNEI. This CDR3 has 13 residues.